The clone carrying this T cell receptor beta chain was observed once. The antigen is unknown. This entry is derived from a study of T cell responses to AZD1222 COVID-19 vaccine. Study as a whole: Second-dose timings of about 4 or about 12 weeks were pooled.

Here immunoSEQ multiplex PCR was the method, and the copy in TCRdb shows in-frame clones only, minus some. The data hold around 94,000 clones, with 88% observed a single time. Whole-study findings and limits: Only a handful of AZD1222 recipients tested seropositive at baseline. Spike-specific TCR repertoires showed rising breadth and depth after two AZD1222 doses.

Here the sequenced sample was peripheral blood, taken on day 0 of AZD1222 vaccination. The clonotype originates from an adult in good health.

CDR3 sequence reads: CASSSTGHEAFF. The CDR3 bases are TGCGCCAGCAGCTCAACAGGGCATGAAGCTTTCTTT. The V and J genes are TRBV5-1 and TRBJ1-1, with D perhaps matching TRBD1 (6 bases). This CDR3 is built from 12 residues. Germline CDR1 reads SGHRS; CDR2 reads YFSETQ. The ends were cut back, 3 bases at V and 7 bases at J, with 10 bases in the middle.